Below, one T cell receptor (beta chain) is given with its context. TCRdb's copy holds only in-frame clones and misses some; the assay was immunoSEQ multiplex PCR. The sample records 40,000 to 55,000 clones, about 90% being singletons. These data belong to a study of blood T cell repertoires in COVID-19. On the study more broadly: Nucleic acid was either cDNA or gDNA, and it came from T cells, B-cell-depleted T cells, or PBMCs.

Trimming took 5 bases from V and 0 from J, leaving 15 bases between them. This CDR3 spans 16 amino acids. Germline V gene data show CDR1 as LNHDA and CDR2 as SQIVND (reference sequence). The material sequenced was peripheral blood. This clonotype was obtained from a man in his 70s with active COVID-19. This sequence joins TRBV19 and TRBJ2-3; D perhaps matches TRBD1 (6 bases). The CDR3 nucleotides read TGTGCCAGTAGTCTGAGACAGGCGATTAGCACAGATACGCAGTATTTT. Amino acids: CASSLRQAISTDTQYF.